One sample yielded the 25 T cell receptor beta chains listed below, sequenced in a study of CD8 T cells in Susac syndrome. The authors reverse transcribed about 0.5 to 1 ug RNA with random hexamers. TCRdb analysed the immunoSEQ multiplex PCR reads with MiXCR anew, one entry per CDR3 protein. The profile covers roughly 150,000 distinct CDR3 sequences, with around 93% appearing a single time and roughly 0.2% taken by the ten largest. Sequenced sample: CD8+ T cells from PBMCs. These receptors originate from a human donor with Susac syndrome.

This rearrangement joins TRBV29-1 to TRBJ2-3, with D possibly being TRBD1 (5 bases). This CDR3 has 14 amino acids. Germline loops: CDR1 SQVTM, CDR2 ANQGSEA. Deletions cut 1 base from V and 3 bases from J, with 11 bases between. The chain's CDR3 is CSVEGGTRTDTQYF. CDR3 DNA sequence: TGCAGCGTTGAAGGGGGCACGCGTACAGATACGCAGTATTTT.

This clonotype was picked up a small number of times. The J gene is TRBJ2-1, the V gene TRBV12-3 or TRBV12-4; D ambiguous. This CDR3 has 10 amino acids. Trimming left V 3 bases short and J 6 bases short, with 0 bases between. The CDR3 region has the DNA TGTGCCAGCAGTTTCAATGAGCAGTTCTTC. It yields the protein CASSFNEQFF.

J is TRBJ1-5 and V is TRBV9; D perhaps matches TRBD1 (5 bases). Trimming took 3 bases from V and 1 from J, leaving 14 bases between them. Germline V gives CDR1 SGDLS, CDR2 YYNGEE. The CDR3 contains 16 residues. The CDR3 nucleotides are TGTGCCAGCAGCGCCGGTGGGGGTACGAGCAATCAGCCCCAGCATTTT. Its protein is CASSAGGGTSNQPQHF.

The V and J genes are TRBV27 and TRBJ2-4, with D possibly TRBD2 on 5 matching bases. Germline V CDR1 and CDR2: MNHEY, SMNVEV (reference sequence). Trimming pared 7 bases from V and 7 bases from J, leaving 20 bases between. The CDR3 has 15 residues. The CDR3 DNA is TGTGCCAGCACCCCAACGAGGGCCGGTTCCAACATTCAGTACTTC. It encodes CASTPTRAGSNIQYF.

The chain uses TRBV29-1 and TRBJ1-1; TRBD1 might be the D (5 bases). Germline CDR1 SQVTM, CDR2 ANQGSEA. The CDR3 totals 13 residues. V was cut by 6 bases and J by 1 base, with 12 bases left in between. The CDR3 DNA follows: TGCAGCGTGCTGAGAGGGACGAACACTGAAGCTTTCTTT. It specifies CSVLRGTNTEAFF.

The chain combines TRBV13 with TRBJ1-3; D call uncertain. The CDR3 contains 14 residues. Trimming stripped 0 bases from V and 7 bases from J, with 10 bases between. CDR1 is PRHDT, CDR2 FYEKMQ, per germline (reference sequence). The CDR3 is CASSLGLGRNTIYF. The CDR3 DNA reads TGTGCCAGCAGCTTAGGCTTAGGTCGGAACACCATATATTTT.

The chain carries TRBV28 and TRBJ2-4; 7 nucleotides line up with TRBD1. V lost 0 bases to trimming and J lost 0 bases; unmatched junction nucleotides: 23. Per the germline V gene, CDR1 is MDHEN and CDR2 is SYDVKM. This CDR3 region has 23 residues. CDR3 in amino acids: CASSLCRSSIPKGALLAKNIQYF. CDR3 DNA: TGTGCCAGCAGTTTATGTCGATCCAGTATTCCAAAGGGGGCTCTCCTAGCCAAAAACATTCAGTACTTC.

Worth noting for this clonotype: An end of the junction differs from the germline gene, which may be a read error. The chain couples TRBV28 to TRBJ2-7, with D possibly TRBD1 on 6 matching bases. The CDR3 consists of 13 residues. The V gene's germline CDR1 is MDHEN and CDR2 SYDVKM. The DNA of the CDR3 is TGCGCCAGCAGTGAGACAGGAAACTACGAGCAGTACTTC. Encoded protein: CASSETGNYEQYF.

The gene calls are TRBV19 and TRBJ2-4; D ambiguous. This CDR3 has 17 residues. V was shortened by 0 bases and J by 0 bases, with 12 bases between the two germline ends. The germline V gene encodes CDR1 LNHDA and CDR2 SQIVND (reference sequence). Here the CDR3 reads CASSIDLYNGAKNIQYF. The CDR3 nucleotides are TGTGCCAGTAGTATAGATCTATACAACGGAGCCAAAAACATTCAGTACTTC.

The chain links TRBV5-1 to TRBJ1-1; possibly TRBD1 for D (6 bases). CDR3 length: 15 amino acids. Germline values: CDR1 SGHRS, CDR2 YFSETQ. Trimming left V 6 bases short and J 0 bases short, with 15 bases between. The DNA for the CDR3 is TGCGCCAGCACCGTTGGGGGACAACTGAACACTGAAGCTTTCTTT. The encoded protein is CASTVGGQLNTEAFF.

V usage is TRBV15 and J usage is TRBJ2-3; 14 bases are a match to TRBD2. The CDR3 runs 18 residues. V gave up 5 bases and J gave up 1 base; unmatched junction bases: 8. In germline, CDR1 is LNHNV, CDR2 YYDKDF (reference sequence). The CDR3 reads CATSDGTSGSTGTDTQYF. CDR3 DNA sequence: TGTGCCACCAGCGACGGGACTAGCGGGAGTACGGGCACAGATACGCAGTATTTT.

CDR3 amino acids: CASSLDARNPTDTQYF. The CDR3 DNA is TGTGCCAGCAGCTTAGATGCTAGAAACCCGACAGATACGCAGTATTTT. J is TRBJ2-3 and V is TRBV11-1; D unclear. This CDR3 has 16 residues. The germline V and J ends were trimmed by 1 base and 3 bases, with 14 bases remaining between them. Germline-derived CDR1 and CDR2 are SGHAT and FQDESV (reference sequence).

The chain has TRBV7-6 and TRBJ2-7, with D possibly TRBD2 on 5 matching bases. The ends were cut back, 5 bases at V and 2 bases at J, with 10 bases in the middle. The length of the CDR3 is 13 residues. Per germline, CDR1 SGHVS and CDR2 FNYEAQ. The CDR3: CASSPRDAYEQYF. For the CDR3, the DNA is TGTGCCAGCAGCCCGAGGGATGCCTACGAGCAGTACTTC.

This clonotype was recorded only once. The rearrangement uses TRBV20-1 and TRBJ2-1, with TRBD2 matching over 15 bases. V lost 6 bases and J lost 2; bases outside the gene matches: 5. Looked up from germline, CDR1 is DFQATT and CDR2 is SNEGSKA (reference sequence). The CDR3 sequence is 16 residues long. CDR3 sequence: CSAEGLAGGTYNEQFF. The CDR3, as DNA: TGCAGTGCCGAGGGACTAGCGGGAGGAACCTACAATGAGCAGTTCTTC.

The chain recombines TRBV6-1 with TRBJ2-1, with 12 bases that match TRBD2. The CDR3 totals 16 residues. V lost 3 bases, J lost 9 bases, and 9 bases stayed unmatched. Germline lookup yields CDR1 MNHNS and CDR2 SASEGT. CDR3 bases: TGTGCCAGCAGTGACGAACTAGCGGGAGGAGGGGGTGAGCAGTTCTTC. It specifies CASSDELAGGGGEQFF.

The chain couples TRBV30 to TRBJ2-7, with 12 nucleotides matching TRBD2. This CDR3 contains 13 residues. Unmatched junction bases numbered 4, after V lost 8 bases and J lost 2 bases. Germline CDR1 is GTSNPN and CDR2 is SVGIG (reference sequence). Written as DNA, the CDR3 is TGTGCCGGTCGACTAGCGGGAGCCTACGAGCAGTACTTC. This sequence encodes CAGRLAGAYEQYF.

This clonotype was recorded only once. CDR3 sequence: CASSTLEDSINYGYTF. DNA for the CDR3: TGTGCCAGCAGCACCCTGGAGGATTCTATTAACTATGGCTACACCTTC. V is TRBV7-6 and J is TRBJ1-2; no clear D. Trimming removed 5 bases from V and 1 base from J, with 17 bases in between. Per the germline V gene, CDR1 is SGHVS and CDR2 is FNYEAQ. CDR3 length equals 16 residues.

This clonotype was observed once. CDR3 in DNA: TGTGCCACCGTGGACTCCTACAATGAGCAGTTCTTC. It yields the protein CATVDSYNEQFF. The chain couples TRBV6-5 to TRBJ2-1; D is ambiguous. Trimming cost V 10 bases and J 0 bases, with 7 bases left between them. The CDR3 has 12 residues. Germline assignment: CDR1 MNHEY and CDR2 SVGAGI.

The gene calls are TRBV27 and TRBJ2-7, with D hard to call. The V and J ends lost 5 bases and 6 bases respectively, with 14 bases between them. In germline, CDR1 is MNHEY, CDR2 SMNVEV (reference sequence). The CDR3 contains 13 residues. CDR3 sequence (DNA): TGTGCCAGCAGTAGTAATCCCCCGGCCGAGCAGTACTTC. It translates to CASSSNPPAEQYF.

J is TRBJ1-1 and V is TRBV29-1, with a possible D match to TRBD1 (6 bases). Trimming pared 1 base from V and 3 bases from J, leaving 24 bases between. Germline lookup yields CDR1 SQVTM and CDR2 ANQGSEA. The CDR3 covers 18 residues. The CDR3 bases are TGCAGCGTTGAAGCGCCGGGACACCTTACCCCGGGGTACACTGAAGCTTTCTTT. This translates into CSVEAPGHLTPGYTEAFF.

The rearrangement uses TRBV11-2 and TRBJ1-2; D call uncertain. V was pared by 4 bases and J by 8 bases, with 5 bases between. The CDR3 is made up of 10 amino acids. The germline V gene has CDR1 SGHAT and CDR2 FQNNGV. CDR3 amino acids: CASSSEGYTF. In nucleotides, the CDR3 is TGTGCCAGCAGCTCGGAGGGCTACACCTTC. The complete variable domain, with remaining parts taken from reference TRBV11-2 and TRBJ1-2, reads EAGVAQSPRYKIIEKRQSVAFWCNPISGHATLYWYQQILGQGPKLLIQFQNNGVVDDSQLPKDRFSAERLKGVDSTLKIQPAKLEDSAVYLCASSSEGYTFGSGTRLTVV.

J is TRBJ1-3 and V is TRBV12-3 or TRBV12-4; a weak D match, TRBD1 (6 bases). This CDR3 contains 11 residues. Trimming removed 7 bases at V and 11 bases at J, with 12 bases between. For the CDR3, the DNA is TGTGCCAGCAACACAGGGACGGCCATATATTTT. This gives the protein CASNTGTAIYF.

The chain employs TRBV27 and TRBJ1-5; D gene unclear. Germline V gene sequence: CDR1 MNHEY, CDR2 SMNVEV (reference sequence). Between the trimmed V and J ends, which lost 4 bases and 0 bases, there was a span of 4 bases. The CDR3 runs 13 residues. The CDR3 reads CASSYDSNQPQHF. CDR3 nucleotide sequence: TGTGCCAGCAGTTACGATAGCAATCAGCCCCAGCATTTT.

The sample holds one count of this clonotype. The V gene is TRBV25-1, the J gene TRBJ2-2; unclear D gene. The CDR3 has 13 residues. Germline V gene data show CDR1 as MGHDK and CDR2 as SYGVNS. Trimming cost V 1 base and J 8 bases, with 8 bases left between them. The CDR3 DNA is TGTGCCAGCAGTGAATTAGGGTTGGGGGAGCTGTTTTTT. This gives the protein CASSELGLGELFF.

The chain employs TRBV2 and TRBJ2-2, with no clear D. This CDR3 has 17 residues. Germline CDR1 is SNHLY and CDR2 is FYNNEI. The V and J ends lost 3 bases and 1 base respectively, with 15 bases between them. This CDR3 reads CASSDRTISKNTGELFF. The CDR3 nucleotides are TGTGCCAGCAGTGATAGGACCATCTCGAAGAACACCGGGGAGCTGTTTTTT.